The TCR beta chain under discussion was sequenced for a study of PD-1 blockade in classical Hodgkin lymphoma. General study results and limits: Relapsed/refractory patients reportedly had the lowest baseline TCR diversity, below newly diagnosed patients, who were below healthy donors.

As for this clone: Its matching antigen is unknown.

Specified time point: newly diagnosed, previously untreated cHL patient sample. By magnetic negative selection, CD4+ T cells were purified from thawed PBMCs. Between the trimmed V and J ends, which lost 3 bases and 5 bases, there was a span of 32 bases. CDR1 and CDR2 from the germline V gene are GTSNPN and SVGIG (reference sequence). The CDR3 loop spans 19 amino acids. Here immunoSEQ multiplex PCR was the method, and the copy in TCRdb shows in-frame clones only, minus some. The sample lists tens of thousands of clones, 89% occurring once. The rearrangement uses TRBV30 and TRBJ2-7, with D maybe TRBD2 (6 bases). This TCR was recovered from a human donor with classical Hodgkin lymphoma. The specimen sequenced was CD4+ T cells from blood. DNA of the CDR3: TGTGCCTGGAGCATGACACCACCTCTGGGGACTTTGTCGGGTCACGAGCAGTACTTC. This translates into CAWSMTPPLGTLSGHEQYF.